This paragraph reports one TCR beta chain. The record originates from a study of shared T cell receptors in the human thymus. Data came from immunoSEQ multiplex PCR; TCRdb stores just in-frame clones and leaves some out. Seen here are hundreds of thousands of clones, just under 95% observed once, and the top ten hold roughly 0.021%. Germline loops: CDR1 SGHKS, CDR2 YYEKEE (reference sequence). This CDR3 spans 13 amino acids. V lost 4 bases and J 9 bases, leaving 15 bases between the germline ends. Source material: thymocytes. The chain combines TRBV5-5 with TRBJ2-3; D may be TRBD1 (6 bases). This clonotype was sampled from a human donor. The CDR3 region has the DNA TGTGCCAGCAGCGTAAACAGGGATGAGACGCAGTATTTT. Amino acids: CASSVNRDETQYF.